These 14 T cell receptor beta chains came from one sample sequenced in a study of T cell responses to AZD1222 COVID-19 vaccine. Generated by immunoSEQ multiplex PCR, the TCRdb table keeps only in-frame clones and is missing some. The sample holds approximately 100,000 clones, about 90% seen once. The sample here was peripheral blood, taken on day 0 of AZD1222 vaccination. The source is an adult in good health.

The CDR3 region is CASSQAAFGGTDTQYF. CDR3 in DNA: TGTGCCAGCAGCCAAGCAGCGTTCGGGGGGACAGATACGCAGTATTTT. J is TRBJ2-3 and V is TRBV3-1 (or the pseudogene TRBV3-2); the match to TRBD2 covers 7 bases. There are 16 residues in the CDR3. The V gene's germline CDR1 is LGHDT and CDR2 YNNKEL (reference sequence). V lost 1 base to trimming and J lost 3 bases; unmatched junction nucleotides: 7.

This chain connects TRBV6-5 to TRBJ2-1; 7 nucleotides align to TRBD2. Germline lookup yields CDR1 MNHEY and CDR2 SVGAGI. V shed 5 bases, J shed 10 bases, and the junction held 2 bases outside the gene matches. This CDR3 has 11 residues. CDR3 nucleotides: TGTGCCAGCAGTAGGGGACTAGAGCAGTTCTTC. Protein sequence: CASSRGLEQFF.

The chain combines TRBV11-3 with TRBJ1-6; D not resolved. Germline lookup yields CDR1 SGHNT and CDR2 YENEEA. CDR3 length: 13 amino acids. The V end was cut by 3 bases, the J end by 7 bases, with 7 bases between. This CDR3 reads CASSLSGNSPLHF. Written as DNA, the CDR3 is TGTGCCAGCAGCTTGAGCGGGAATTCACCCCTCCACTTT.

The chain uses TRBV15 and TRBJ2-4; possible D gene TRBD1, 6 bases. Trimming left V 0 bases short and J 0 bases short, with 9 bases between. CDR3 length: 16 amino acids. Germline lookup yields CDR1 LNHNV and CDR2 YYDKDF (reference sequence). The CDR3 here is CATSRDAGVAKNIQYF. The CDR3 DNA reads TGTGCCACCAGCAGAGATGCAGGGGTAGCCAAAAACATTCAGTACTTC.

The chain carries TRBV10-3 and TRBJ1-2, with D maybe TRBD1 (6 bases). CDR3 size: 15 residues. Per germline, CDR1 ENHRY and CDR2 SYGVKD. Trimming pared 2 bases from V and 2 bases from J, leaving 12 bases between. As DNA, the CDR3 is TGTGCCATCAGTGAGGGCGGACAGCGGAACTATGGCTACACCTTC. The encoded protein is CAISEGGQRNYGYTF.

This clone was found once. The V gene is TRBV4-3, the J gene TRBJ2-7; TRBD1 aligns across 7 bases. With V trimmed by 0 bases and J by 4 bases, 18 bases remained unmatched. The germline V gene has CDR1 LGHNA and CDR2 YSLEER. The CDR3 covers 19 residues. In DNA, the CDR3 is TGCGCCAGCAGCCAAGATCTAACAGGGGAAGTGCCGCTCCGTTACGAGCAGTACTTC. Protein: CASSQDLTGEVPLRYEQYF.

This chain uses TRBV5-1 with TRBJ1-4; the D gene is possibly TRBD1 (5 bases). Trimming left V 3 bases short and J 8 bases short, with 17 bases between. The CDR3 covers 15 residues. CDR1 is SGHRS and CDR2 is YFSETQ in the germline V gene. The CDR3 here is CASSSYRSPGEKLFF. The CDR3 nucleotides read TGCGCCAGCAGCTCTTACAGGAGCCCTGGGGAAAAACTGTTTTTT.

The chain has TRBV28 and TRBJ1-5; D gene ambiguous. This CDR3 spans 13 amino acids. Germline-derived CDR1 and CDR2 are MDHEN and SYDVKM. Between the trimmed V and J ends, which lost 6 bases and 1 base, there was a span of 7 bases. In DNA, the CDR3 is TGTGCCAGCAGGGTACAGAGCAATCAGCCCCAGCATTTT. It encodes CASRVQSNQPQHF. The whole variable domain, filled in from reference TRBV28 and TRBJ1-5, reads DVKVTQSSRYLVKRTGEKVFLECVQDMDHENMFWYRQDPGLGLRLIYFSYDVKMKEKGDIPEGYSVSREKKERFSLILESASTNQTSMYLCASRVQSNQPQHFGDGTRLSIL.

This rearrangement joins TRBV19 to TRBJ1-5, with TRBD1 as a possible D gene (5 bases). V was pared by 4 bases and J by 0 bases, with 13 bases between. Per the germline V gene, CDR1 is LNHDA and CDR2 is SQIVND (reference sequence). The CDR3 runs to 16 residues. CDR3 coding DNA: TGTGCCAGTAGTACCCGGGACCCTTATAGCAATCAGCCCCAGCATTTT. Its protein product is CASSTRDPYSNQPQHF.

This clone has only a few counts. The genes are TRBV7-3 and TRBJ2-2; no firm D call. The CDR3 totals 15 residues. Germline CDR1 SGHTA, CDR2 FQGTGA. The germline V and J ends were trimmed by 1 base and 1 base, with 7 bases remaining between them. The CDR3 sequence: CASSLNSGNTGELFF. For the CDR3, the DNA is TGTGCCAGCAGCTTAAATTCAGGGAACACCGGGGAGCTGTTTTTT.

V and J are TRBV7-8 and TRBJ1-4; tentative D call: TRBD1 (6 bases). There are 14 residues in the CDR3. Trimming took 5 bases from V and 5 from J, leaving 12 bases between them. CDR1 is SGHVS and CDR2 is FQNEAQ in the germline V gene. In DNA, the CDR3 is TGTGCCAGCAGCCCGGGACACGTAAATGAAAAACTGTTTTTT. It encodes CASSPGHVNEKLFF.

The chain carries TRBV11-3 and TRBJ1-2; TRBD1 is a possible D gene (5 bases). The germline V gene has CDR1 SGHNT and CDR2 YENEEA. V lost 0 bases, J lost 2 bases, and 16 bases lay in between. CDR3 length: 17 amino acids. The CDR3 loop reads CASSLDYVRVRNYGYTF. CDR3 coding DNA: TGTGCCAGCAGCTTAGATTACGTCAGGGTAAGGAACTATGGCTACACCTTC.

CDR3 sequence (DNA): TGTGCCAGCAGCTTAGATCTAACGGTCTCTGGCTACACCTTC. Translated: CASSLDLTVSGYTF. The chain joins TRBV11-2 to TRBJ1-2; no clear D gene. With 0 bases removed from V and 7 bases from J, the gap between germline ends came to 12 bases. The V gene's germline CDR1 is SGHAT and CDR2 FQNNGV. The CDR3 sequence is 14 residues long.

This clone showed up just once. V is TRBV2 and J is TRBJ1-1; D gene ambiguous. V was pared by 1 base and J by 3 bases, with 12 bases between. Looked up from germline, CDR1 is SNHLY and CDR2 is FYNNEI. The CDR3 is made up of 15 amino acids. CDR3 DNA sequence: TGTGCCAGCAGTGAAGGTGTGATCTGGGACACTGAAGCTTTCTTT. It is translated as CASSEGVIWDTEAFF.